This T cell receptor beta chain is from a study of cytomegalovirus exposure and HLA in healthy donors (TCRdb year 2017). With respect to the entire study: An earlier analysis of more than 550 of the donors reported under 300 Gb of sequence data and 95 million to 140 million unique TCR beta sequences obtained from approximately 180 million T cells. Approximately 300 gigabases of sequencing data and 75 million to 85 million unique TCR sequences made up an early release that covered several hundred HLA-typed donors. Of the roughly 400 genotyped donors, 81% were placed in the genetic ancestry cluster associated with self-reported Caucasian donors. The aim of the study was to test whether cataloging public T cell receptors could identify signatures of past pathogen exposure. Using immunosequencing, the study profiled T cell repertoires from some 670 subjects and related those repertoires to cytomegalovirus serostatus. In addition to the first cohort of around 670 subjects, a separate validation cohort of 120 different subjects was used. High-throughput TCR immunosequencing, statistical association of individual TCRs with disease status, and machine learning were combined to predict cytomegalovirus infection status. To study patterns of TCR occurrence, a later analysis re-analyzed previously published TCR beta repertoires from more than 550 donors and added high-resolution HLA genotyping. In the later analysis, no new phenotypic data were used to find candidate immune exposures; instead, reliance was placed on TCR beta sequences and their occurrence across donors. An earlier analysis of around 580 of the donors used high-throughput TCR beta sequencing to judge whether each TCR beta V gene segment behaved as functional or pseudogenic. Donor age, sex, ethnicity and CMV serostatus were compiled together with the repertoire data. In a later genetic analysis, genome-wide SNP genotypes for about 65% of the roughly 670 donors were used, and that subset was treated as a discovery cohort. Every discovery cohort repertoire had been produced on one sequencing platform. Class I and class II HLA loci were covered by the typing at four-digit resolution. Typing coverage differed by locus: A, B, C, DRB1 and DQB1 were typed in about 629-640 donors, DQA1 in 500 to 550, DPA1 in around 580, and DPB1 in around 440. Several DR-DQ haplotypes were handled as single units for association and clustering because linkage in the cohort was strong. Among some 400 genotyped donors of the cohort, an average of around 220,000 unique TCR beta nucleotide sequences was sequenced per donor, of which about 18% were non-productive.

The cohort was made up of under 800 healthy bone marrow donors. At the time of sampling, every cohort member was nominally healthy, though immune exposures that went unrecorded were likely present. Of the 610 or so cohort members, 250 to 300 had positive CMV serostatus and fewer than 400 had negative CMV serostatus, and CMV serostatus was not recorded for the donor. Each donor provided a peripheral blood sample, and peripheral blood mononuclear cells were used for TCR beta sequencing. Genomic DNA was extracted from the blood cell samples with the Qiagen DNeasy Blood Extraction Kit. Study-wide findings and limitations: An association between a missense DCLRE1C variant and V-gene and J-gene trimming of TCR beta chains was found in a later genetic analysis and replicated in an independent cohort. The earlier analysis of 587 of the donors excluded seventeen rarely observed V segments, including chromosome 9 orphons, because counts were too low. Most TCR sequences were seen in very few donors, while some public TCRs were found in many individuals. A group of highly shared sequence variants was considered likely to be a technical artifact of the sequencing pipeline. A later genetic analysis reported fewer N-insertions in productive TCRs among donors in an Asian-associated ancestry cluster than the roughly 670-donor mean. Several of the top co-occurrence clusters appeared to be linked to parvovirus B19, influenza, CMV and Epstein-Barr virus, according to a later analysis. In an earlier analysis of approximately 590 of the donors, most TCR beta V segments were observed in productive rearrangements about 87% or about 30% of the time, broadly matching IMGT annotations. The authors suggested that the approach could potentially be generalized to other disease states and immunological phenotypes. In a later analysis, HLA-associated TCR beta chains were found to be more clonally expanded and to have lower generation probabilities than equally common non-associated chains. Cytomegalovirus status was reported to be diagnosed by the classifier with high specificity and sensitivity in both the original and validation cohorts. A further reported finding was that TCR beta sequences accurately predicted the HLA-A and HLA-B alleles for most subjects in the first cohort. A total of roughly 160 TCR beta chains were listed by the study as associated with cytomegalovirus. The cohort was sequenced for TCR beta chains only, and without alpha or paired-chain data the features that could be detected were limited. Strong co-occurrence of HLA alleles, especially DR and DQ, made assigning TCR associations to individual alleles difficult. At a false discovery rate of 0.05, a later analysis linked 16,951 TCR beta sequences to specific HLA alleles. Most CMV-associated TCR beta chains appeared to be HLA-restricted in a later analysis, and the HLA associations seemed to be driven largely by CMV exposure. Because HLA typing was unavailable for some donors at each locus, only the typed subset was used in association tests. Sequencing depth was assumed to be roughly uniform across donors in the presence/absence analyses, though that assumption may not hold. Three of the identified cytomegalovirus-associated TCR beta chains were confirmed in vitro to be specific for cytomegalovirus antigens. Correlated functional status among segregating V segments might be attributable to linkage disequilibrium, but an unknown experimental factor could not be ruled out. According to a later analysis, TCR association rates differed among HLA loci, with DRB1 alleles showing the most associated TCRs and HLA-C alleles showing the fewest. The 87-base-pair reads could not distinguish some IMGT-functional V segments, including TRBV6-2 and TRBV6-3, so those segments were excluded. For the cohort, immune exposure information was limited to CMV serostatus.

The method behind the library was the immunoSEQ multiplex PCR assay. For the multiplex PCR, a mixture combining 60 forward primers for TCR Vbeta segments and 13 reverse primers for TCR Jbeta segments was used. The CDR3 region of rearranged TCR beta genes was amplified from genomic DNA with a multiplex PCR assay. Amplified TCR beta libraries were sequenced as 87-base-pair reads on the Illumina HiSeq System. The original methods were these. A later analysis counted approximately 74 million unique TCR beta chains across the 666 repertoires, and around 9.9 million of these chains were shared by at least two donors. Raw reads were error-corrected and collapsed into unique sequences with a nearest-neighbor algorithm that merged closely related sequences to remove PCR and sequencing errors. To assign V, D and J gene segments, CDR3 sequences were aligned to IMGT reference sequences. For a sequence to be retained, a match of at least six nucleotides was required to both a V gene segment and a J gene segment. Rearrangements were called productive when the CDR3 lacked stop codons and stayed in frame with V and J; all others were non-productive. Following IMGT convention, CDR3 was defined as the stretch from the second conserved V-encoded cysteine to the conserved J-encoded phenylalanine. Sequences without an unambiguous match to a single V gene segment were excluded from the earlier analysis of 450 to 650 of the donors. An earlier analysis of about 600 of the donors called V segments functional above 56.7% productive rearrangements and segregating when the between-donor standard deviation exceeded 5%. To diagnose cytomegalovirus status from the catalog of TCR beta chain sequences, a statistical classification framework was built. V and J gene assignment, in a later analysis, came from comparing TCR nucleotide sequences with IMGT/GENE-DB human TR gene sequences. In a later analysis, CDR3 sequences and most-parsimonious VDJ recombination scenarios were assigned using the TCRdist pipeline. In a later analysis, each TCR beta chain was defined by its CDR3 amino acid sequence together with its V-gene family, and reads without a unique V-gene family were excluded. A later analysis removed 592 highly shared, low-generation-probability nucleotide sequences to deal with suspected cross-contamination and a sequencing artifact. For each public chain, a later analysis derived a clonal expansion index from normalized ranks of inferred template counts within each repertoire. Generation probabilities in a later analysis came from a VDJ recombination model fitted to out-of-frame rearrangements, and those results were checked against IGoR. In a later analysis, hypergeometric tests were used to score TCR-TCR, TCR-HLA and TCR-CMV co-occurrence, with a repertoire-size bias correction applied to TCR pairs. In a later analysis, false discovery rates were estimated by permuting HLA or CMV assignments 20 times. In a later analysis, co-occurring TCRs were grouped with DBSCAN, and TCRdist sequence similarity was added when clustering was performed within HLA-allele-positive subsets. For co-occurrence clustering, repertoires with fewer than 30,000 or more than 120,000 public chains were excluded, along with about five repertoires with anomalous nucleotide sharing. The source is immuneACCESS, and TCRdb retained only in-frame sequences with V and J called. Part of the clones is not carried over; for the studies checked, unresolved V genes explain less than half of this, and the remainder is unexplained. V, J and clone size derive from that table, while D and trimming were established from the DNA sequence. The sample data list about 94,000 clones, and approximately 77% of these were observed just once. The leading ten clones occupy 10% of the sample.

Based on the germline V gene, the CDR1 and CDR2 sequences are MNHEY and SVGAGI. At the junction V is shortened by 4 bases and J by 8 bases, with 5 bases in between. The CDR3 measures 11 amino acids from cysteine to phenylalanine. Solely the CDR3 DNA is kept, with 33 bases framed from the first base. As concerns this clone: Its antigen is unknown. It has no much larger one-base neighbor in the sample; base qualities were not kept.

This clonotype was obtained from a human donor in good health. The chain uses TRBV6-5 and TRBJ2-2; the D segment cannot be called with confidence. Material: PBMCs. The CDR3 region reads CASSSPGELFF. Here is the DNA: TGTGCCAGCAGTTCCCCAGGGGAGCTGTTTTTT.